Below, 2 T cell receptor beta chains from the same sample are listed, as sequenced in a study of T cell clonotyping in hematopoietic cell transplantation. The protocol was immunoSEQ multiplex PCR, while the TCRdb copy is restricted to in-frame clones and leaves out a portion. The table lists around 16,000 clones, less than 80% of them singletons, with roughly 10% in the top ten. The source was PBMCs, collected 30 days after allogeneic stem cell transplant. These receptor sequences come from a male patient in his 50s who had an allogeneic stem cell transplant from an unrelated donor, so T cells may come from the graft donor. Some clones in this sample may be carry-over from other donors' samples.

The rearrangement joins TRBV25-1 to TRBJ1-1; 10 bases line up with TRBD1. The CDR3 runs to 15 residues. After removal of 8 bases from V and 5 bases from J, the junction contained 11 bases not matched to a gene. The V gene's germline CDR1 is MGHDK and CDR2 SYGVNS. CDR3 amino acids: CASEGRGQGKTEAFF. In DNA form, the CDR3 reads TGTGCCAGCGAGGGGAGGGGACAGGGGAAAACTGAAGCTTTCTTT. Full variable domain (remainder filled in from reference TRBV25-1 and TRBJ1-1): EADIYQTPRYLVIGTGKKITLECSQTMGHDKMYWYQQDPGMELHLIHYSYGVNSTEKGDLSSESTVSRIRTEHFPLTLESARPSHTSQYLCASEGRGQGKTEAFFGQGTRLTVV.

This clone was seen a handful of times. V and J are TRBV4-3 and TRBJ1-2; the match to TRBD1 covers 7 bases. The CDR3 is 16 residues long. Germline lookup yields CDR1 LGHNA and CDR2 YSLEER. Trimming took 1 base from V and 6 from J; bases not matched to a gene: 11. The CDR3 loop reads CASSQVPPGQLNGYTF. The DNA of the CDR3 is TGCGCCAGCAGCCAAGTACCCCCGGGACAGCTGAATGGCTACACCTTC.